The 2 T cell receptor beta chains below all came from one sample that was sequenced in a study of blood T cell repertoires in COVID-19. The assay was immunoSEQ multiplex PCR, and TCRdb's table has in-frame clones only and misses some. The sample lists 260,000 or so clones, around 90% occurring once. Material: peripheral blood. These receptors originate from a man aged 18 to 29 with active or convalescent COVID-19.

The chain is built from TRBV27 and TRBJ2-3, with a weak D call TRBD2 (5 bases). Trimming removed 6 bases at V and 1 base at J, with 14 bases between. CDR3 size: 15 residues. Germline V gene data show CDR1 as MNHEY and CDR2 as SMNVEV (reference sequence). The CDR3 loop is CASSTRSIRTDTQYF. The CDR3 bases are TGTGCCAGCAGCACTAGGAGTATACGCACAGATACGCAGTATTTT.

This clone was counted a single time. The rearrangement uses TRBV9 and TRBJ2-1; 10 bases fit TRBD1. The trim removed 3 bases at V and 0 bases at J, leaving 6 bases unmatched. The germline CDR1 and CDR2 sequences are SGDLS and YYNGEE. The CDR3 contains 17 residues. In nucleotides, the CDR3 is TGTGCCAGCAGCGGGGACAGGGGCGGGAGCTCCTACAATGAGCAGTTCTTC. Encoded protein: CASSGDRGGSSYNEQFF.